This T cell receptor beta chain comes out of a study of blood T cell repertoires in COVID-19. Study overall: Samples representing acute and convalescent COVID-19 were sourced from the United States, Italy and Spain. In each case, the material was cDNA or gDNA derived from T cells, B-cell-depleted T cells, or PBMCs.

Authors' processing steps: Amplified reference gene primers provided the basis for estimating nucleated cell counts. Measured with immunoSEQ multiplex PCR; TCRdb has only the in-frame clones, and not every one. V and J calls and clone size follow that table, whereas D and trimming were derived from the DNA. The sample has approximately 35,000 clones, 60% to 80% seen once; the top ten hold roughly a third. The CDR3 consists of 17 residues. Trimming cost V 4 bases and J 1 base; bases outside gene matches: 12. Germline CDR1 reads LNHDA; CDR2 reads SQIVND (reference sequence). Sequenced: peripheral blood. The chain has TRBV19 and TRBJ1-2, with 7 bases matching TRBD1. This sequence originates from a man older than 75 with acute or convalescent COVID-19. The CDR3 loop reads CASSNEPRTGFNYGYTF. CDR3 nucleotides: TGTGCCAGTAGTAACGAACCCCGGACAGGATTTAACTATGGCTACACCTTC.